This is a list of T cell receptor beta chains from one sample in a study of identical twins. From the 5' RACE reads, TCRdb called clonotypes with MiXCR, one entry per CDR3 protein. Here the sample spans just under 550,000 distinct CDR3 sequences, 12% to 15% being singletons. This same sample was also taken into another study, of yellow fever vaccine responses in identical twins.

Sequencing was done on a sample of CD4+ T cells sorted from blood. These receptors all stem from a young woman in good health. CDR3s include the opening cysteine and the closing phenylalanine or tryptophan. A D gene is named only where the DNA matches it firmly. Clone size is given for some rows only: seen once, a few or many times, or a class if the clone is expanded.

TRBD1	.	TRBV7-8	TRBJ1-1	CASSLEGAWNTEAFF	TGTGCCAGCAGCTTGGAGGGGGCGTGGAACACTGAAGCTTTCTTT
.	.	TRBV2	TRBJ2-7	CASRSGSYEQYF	TGTGCCAGCAGGTCGGGGTCCTACGAGCAGTACTTC
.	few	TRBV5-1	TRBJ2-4	CASSLDSPLDIQYF	TGCGCCAGCAGCTTGGATTCCCCTTTAGACATTCAGTACTTC
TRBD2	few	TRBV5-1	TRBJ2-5	CASRIGLAGGEETQYF	TGCGCCAGCAGAATCGGACTAGCGGGAGGGGAGGAGACCCAGTACTTC
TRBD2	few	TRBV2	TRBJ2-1	CASSDEATSGGAKQFF	TGTGCCAGCAGTGATGAGGCGACTAGCGGGGGGGCAAAGCAGTTCTTC
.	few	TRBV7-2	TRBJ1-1	CASSLFDSMNTEAFF	TGTGCCAGCAGCTTATTCGACAGTATGAACACTGAAGCTTTCTTT
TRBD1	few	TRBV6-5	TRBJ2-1	CASSSFYGTGGFNEQFF	TGTGCCAGCAGTTCCTTCTACGGGACAGGGGGTTTCAATGAGCAGTTCTTC
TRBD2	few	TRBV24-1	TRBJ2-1	CATSEGAGGLGGYEQFF	TGTGCCACCAGTGAAGGAGCGGGGGGACTGGGGGGTTATGAGCAGTTCTTC
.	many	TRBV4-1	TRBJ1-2	CASSQQARTVRYGYTF	TGCGCCAGCAGCCAACAAGCTCGGACAGTTCGTTATGGCTACACCTTC
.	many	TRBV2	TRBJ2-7	CASSYLAYEQYF	TGTGCCAGCAGTTACTTAGCCTACGAGCAGTACTTC
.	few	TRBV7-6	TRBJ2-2	CASSPRDRDTGELFF	TGTGCCAGCAGCCCACGTGACAGAGACACCGGGGAGCTGTTTTTT
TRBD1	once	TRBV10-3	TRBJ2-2	CAIMRTGTFTGELFF	TGTGCCATCATGAGGACAGGGACCTTCACCGGGGAGCTGTTTTTT
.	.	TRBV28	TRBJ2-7	CASSSPPPYEQYF	TGTGCCAGCAGTTCTCCTCCCCCTTACGAGCAGTACTTC
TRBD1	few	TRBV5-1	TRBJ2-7	CASSLSGTETYEQYF	TGCGCCAGCAGCCTTTCCGGGACAGAGACCTACGAGCAGTACTTC
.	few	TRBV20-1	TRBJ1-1	CSARDSQGAWNTEAFF	TGCAGTGCTAGAGATTCGCAGGGAGCCTGGAACACTGAAGCTTTCTTT
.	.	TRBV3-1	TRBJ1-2	CASSQGWQARNYGYTF	TGTGCCAGCAGCCAAGGGTGGCAGGCCCGTAACTATGGCTACACCTTC
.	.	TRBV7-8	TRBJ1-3	CASSPSTGPTGNTIYF	TGTGCCAGCAGCCCCTCTACAGGGCCCACTGGAAACACCATATATTTT
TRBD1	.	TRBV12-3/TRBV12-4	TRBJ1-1	CASRGQSGTEAFF	TGTGCCAGCAGGGGACAGTCGGGCACTGAAGCTTTCTTT
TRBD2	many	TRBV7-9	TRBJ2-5	CASGKREVETQYF	TGTGCCAGCGGCAAGCGGGAGGTGGAGACCCAGTACTTC
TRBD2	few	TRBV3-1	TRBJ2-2	CASSQVALAGVRELFF	TGTGCCAGCAGCCAAGTCGCCCTAGCGGGAGTGCGGGAGCTGTTTTTT
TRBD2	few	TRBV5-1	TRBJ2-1	CASSLDRRDRVGTSGTINYNEQFF	TGCGCCAGCAGCTTGGATCGGCGGGACCGGGTCGGGACTAGCGGAACAATAAACTACAATGAGCAGTTCTTC
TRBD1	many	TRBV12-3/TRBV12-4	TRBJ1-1	CASSLGTGVTEAFF	TGTGCCAGCAGCCTGGGGACAGGGGTAACTGAAGCTTTCTTT
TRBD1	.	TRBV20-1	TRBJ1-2	CSARNRGSNYGYTF	TGCAGTGCTAGAAACAGGGGGTCTAACTATGGCTACACCTTC
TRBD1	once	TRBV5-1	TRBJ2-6	CASSSRGLGANVLTF	TGCGCCAGCAGCTCCAGGGGGCTCGGGGCCAACGTCCTGACTTTC
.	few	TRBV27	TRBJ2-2	CASRRGPDTGELFF	TGTGCCAGCCGCCGGGGGCCAGACACCGGGGAGCTGTTTTTT
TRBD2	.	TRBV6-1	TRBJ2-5	CASSPSGGGLGAQYF	TGTGCCAGCAGCCCTAGCGGGGGCGGTTTGGGGGCCCAGTACTTC
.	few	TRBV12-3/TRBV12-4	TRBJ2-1	CASSFRLPYNEQFF	TGTGCCAGCAGTTTCCGGCTACCCTACAATGAGCAGTTCTTC
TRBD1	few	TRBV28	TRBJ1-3	CASSLIPGGPGNTIYF	TGTGCCAGCAGTTTAATTCCAGGGGGCCCTGGAAACACCATATATTTT
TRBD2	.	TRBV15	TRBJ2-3	CATSRDGTRNTDTQYF	TGTGCCACCAGCAGAGATGGGACTAGAAACACAGATACGCAGTATTTT
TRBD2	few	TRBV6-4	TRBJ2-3	CASSKAGGSTDTQYF	TGTGCCAGCAGTAAAGCGGGGGGTAGCACAGATACGCAGTATTTT
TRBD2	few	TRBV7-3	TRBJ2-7	CASSSGLADEPYF	TGTGCCAGCAGCTCGGGACTAGCGGACGAGCCTTACTTC
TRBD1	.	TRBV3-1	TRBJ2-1	CASSQWTGGTFNEQFF	TGTGCCAGCAGCCAGTGGACAGGTGGGACGTTCAATGAGCAGTTCTTC
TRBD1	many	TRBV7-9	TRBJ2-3	CASSFGQGGDTQYF	TGTGCCAGCAGCTTCGGACAGGGAGGAGATACGCAGTATTTT
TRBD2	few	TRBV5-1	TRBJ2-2	CASSFGLAGDSNTGELFF	TGCGCCAGCAGCTTCGGACTAGCGGGGGATTCGAACACCGGGGAGCTGTTTTTT
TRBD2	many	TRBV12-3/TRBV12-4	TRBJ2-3	CASSPGTSGGLRVQYF	TGTGCCAGCAGTCCCGGGACTAGCGGGGGGTTGAGGGTGCAGTATTTT
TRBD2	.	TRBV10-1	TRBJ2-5	CASSEGVSGQETQYF	TGCGCCAGCAGTGAGGGGGTTAGCGGGCAAGAGACCCAGTACTTC
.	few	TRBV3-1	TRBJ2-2	CASSQSLSGTTGELFF	TGTGCCAGCAGCCAATCTCTTTCAGGGACCACCGGGGAGCTGTTTTTT
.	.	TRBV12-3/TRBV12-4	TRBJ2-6	CASTTWGSGANVLTF	TGTGCCAGCACTACCTGGGGTTCTGGGGCCAACGTCCTGACTTTC
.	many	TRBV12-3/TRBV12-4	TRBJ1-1	CASSGTPSNTEAFF	TGTGCCAGCAGCGGGACCCCGTCGAACACTGAAGCTTTCTTT
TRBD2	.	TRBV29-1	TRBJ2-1	CSVSPSGTLF	TGCAGCGTTTCGCCTAGCGGGACTCTCTTC
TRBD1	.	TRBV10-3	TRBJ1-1	CAISESGQGLDTEAFF	TGTGCCATCAGTGAGTCTGGACAGGGCTTAGACACTGAAGCTTTCTTT
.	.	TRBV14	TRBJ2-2	CAGSREIYTGELFF	TGTGCCGGCAGCCGAGAAATTTACACCGGGGAGCTGTTTTTT
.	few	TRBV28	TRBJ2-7	CASSLVEAFLPYEQYF	TGTGCCAGCAGTTTAGTAGAGGCGTTTCTTCCCTACGAGCAGTACTTC
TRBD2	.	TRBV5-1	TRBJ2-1	CASSLATSGGLSSYNEQFF	TGCGCCAGCAGCTTGGCCACTAGCGGGGGCCTGAGCTCCTACAATGAGCAGTTCTTC
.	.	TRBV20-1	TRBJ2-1	CSASSGGLPSYNEQFF	TGCAGTGCTAGTTCTGGCGGATTACCTTCCTACAATGAGCAGTTCTTC
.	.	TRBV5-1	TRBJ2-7	CASSLIQEAEQYF	TGCGCCAGCAGCTTAATCCAGGAGGCCGAGCAGTACTTC
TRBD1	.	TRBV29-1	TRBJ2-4	CSVDWVETGGAKNIQYF	TGCAGCGTTGATTGGGTGGAGACAGGGGGGGCCAAAAACATTCAGTACTTC
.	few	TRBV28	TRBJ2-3	CASSSRDPVTTDTQYF	TGTGCCAGCAGTTCCCGGGATCCTGTAACCACAGATACGCAGTATTTT
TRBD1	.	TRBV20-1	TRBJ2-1	CSARETTGKLRNEQFF	TGCAGTGCTAGAGAGACGACAGGGAAGCTTCGCAATGAGCAGTTCTTC
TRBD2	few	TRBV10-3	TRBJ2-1	CAISESVSGSMGEQFF	TGTGCCATCAGTGAGTCTGTTAGCGGGAGTATGGGTGAGCAGTTCTTC
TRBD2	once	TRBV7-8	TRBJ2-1	CASSLDQPAGYEQFF	TGTGCCAGCAGCTTAGATCAGCCAGCGGGATATGAGCAGTTCTTC
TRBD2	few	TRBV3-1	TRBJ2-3	CASSTSGAGGDTQYF	TGTGCCAGCAGCACTAGCGGGGCCGGAGGAGATACGCAGTATTTT
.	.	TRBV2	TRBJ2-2	CASRGSQVAGELFF	TGTGCCAGCAGAGGTAGTCAGGTGGCCGGGGAGCTGTTTTTT